Listed below are T cell receptor beta chains from one sample, sequenced in a study of tumor-infiltrating lymphocytes in primary liver carcinoma. TCRdb reanalysed the multiplex PCR reads using MiXCR and keeps one entry per CDR3 protein. Altogether a few hundred thousand distinct CDR3 sequences are present, approximately 54% being singletons, with the ten largest covering 15% to 20%. The sequenced sample consisted of peripheral blood. Receptors originate from a woman in her twenties or thirties with primary liver carcinoma and hepatitis B virus infection. CDR3s include the opening cysteine and the closing phenylalanine or tryptophan. Each record gives: J gene, clone size, V gene, D gene, CDR3 DNA, CDR3 protein. D genes are given only for firm matches. Only part of the rows carry a size: once, few, many, or a class if the clone is expanded.

TRBJ1-4,few,TRBV14,NA,TGTGCCAGCAGTGAGGGGGGCAGCTACGAAAAACTGTTTTTT,CASSEGGSYEKLFF
TRBJ2-3,many,TRBV12-3/TRBV12-4,NA,TGTGCCAGCAGTTTAAGCAGGTATACGCAGTATTTT,CASSLSRYTQYF
TRBJ2-7,NA,TRBV28,NA,TGTGCCAGCAGTTTAAATGTCTACGAGCAGTACTTC,CASSLNVYEQYF
TRBJ2-6,few,TRBV6-1,NA,TGTGCCAGTTGGGGAGGTAGGGACGGAGGCTCTGGGGCCAACGTCCTGACTTTC,CASWGGRDGGSGANVLTF
TRBJ1-2,NA,TRBV29-1,NA,TGCAGCGTTGAAGAGGACCCGGTGGAAGGCTACACCTTC,CSVEEDPVEGYTF
TRBJ2-5,NA,TRBV6-6,NA,TGTGCCAGCGGAATTCCAGTTGGGGCGGTGGAAGAGACCCAGTACTTC,CASGIPVGAVEETQYF
TRBJ2-7,once,TRBV5-6,NA,TGTGCCTGCAGCCCTCCCGGGACACCTCACCAGTACTTC,CACSPPGTPHQYF
TRBJ2-1,NA,TRBV30,NA,TGTGCCTGGAGGGGCATTCGTCTCAATGAGCAGTTCTTC,CAWRGIRLNEQFF
TRBJ2-1,NA,TRBV7-9,TRBD2,TGTGCCAGCAGCTCCGTTACTAGCGGGAGTGGTAATGAGCACTTCTTC,CASSSVTSGSGNEHFF
TRBJ2-3,NA,TRBV6-5,NA,TGTGCCAGCGGTTACTCGGGGGCCCGATCAGATACGCAGTATTTT,CASGYSGARSDTQYF
TRBJ2-3,many,TRBV12-3/TRBV12-4,NA,TGTGCCAGCGGAGGTACGCAGTATTTT,CASGGTQYF
TRBJ2-7,NA,TRBV7-9,NA,TGTGCCAGCAGCAACCGGACCTCCTACGAGCAGTACTTC,CASSNRTSYEQYF
TRBJ2-3,once,TRBV11-3,NA,TGTGCCAGCAGCTCTAGGGTGACAGATACGCAGTATTTT,CASSSRVTDTQYF
TRBJ2-2,NA,TRBV6-5,NA,TGTGCCAGCAGTTACCATCGTCAGGCCGGGGAGCTGTTTTTT,CASSYHRQAGELFF
TRBJ2-1,few,TRBV4-1,TRBD2,TGCGCCAGCAGCCAACTTACCGGGACTAGCGGGACCAATGAGCAGTTCTTC,CASSQLTGTSGTNEQFF
TRBJ2-3,NA,TRBV29-1,NA,TGCAGCGTTGACATGCTCACTAACACAGATACGCAGTATTTT,CSVDMLTNTDTQYF
TRBJ2-1,many,TRBV11-3,NA,TGTGCCAGCAGCGCCGGGACGGGGTACAATGAGCAGTTCTTC,CASSAGTGYNEQFF
TRBJ2-3,few,TRBV5-4,TRBD2,TGTGCCAGCAGCTTGCAAGCGGGAGTCGCAGATACGCAGTATTTT,CASSLQAGVADTQYF
TRBJ2-2,NA,TRBV4-3,TRBD2,TGCGCCAGCAGCCAAGATCCGGGGGGGATTACCAAGACCGGGGAGCTGTTTTTT,CASSQDPGGITKTGELFF
TRBJ2-6,many,TRBV5-4,NA,TGTGCCAGCAGCTTTAGGGGTACAGGGGCCAACGTCCTGACTTTC,CASSFRGTGANVLTF